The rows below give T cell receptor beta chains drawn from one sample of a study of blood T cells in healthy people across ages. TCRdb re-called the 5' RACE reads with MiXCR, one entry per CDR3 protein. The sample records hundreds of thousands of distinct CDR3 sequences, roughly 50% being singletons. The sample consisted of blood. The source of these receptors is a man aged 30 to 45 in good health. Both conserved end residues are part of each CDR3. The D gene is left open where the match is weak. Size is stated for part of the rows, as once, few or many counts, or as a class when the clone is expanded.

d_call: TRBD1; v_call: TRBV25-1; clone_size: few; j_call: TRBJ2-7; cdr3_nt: TGTGCCAGCACCCGAGGGACAGGGGGCATTGACGAGCAGTACTTC; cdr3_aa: CASTRGTGGIDEQYF
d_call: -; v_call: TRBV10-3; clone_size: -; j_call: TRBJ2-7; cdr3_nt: TGTGCCATCAGTGAGGGGCAGCACGAGCAGTACTTC; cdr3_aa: CAISEGQHEQYF
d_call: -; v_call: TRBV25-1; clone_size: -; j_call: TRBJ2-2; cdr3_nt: TGTGCCAGCAGTGAAAGGGTTAACACCGGGGAGCTGTTTTTT; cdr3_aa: CASSERVNTGELFF
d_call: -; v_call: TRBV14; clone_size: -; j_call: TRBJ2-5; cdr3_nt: TGTGCCAGCAGCCAAGTTTGGGCAGGCCAAGAGACCCAGTACTTC; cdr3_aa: CASSQVWAGQETQYF
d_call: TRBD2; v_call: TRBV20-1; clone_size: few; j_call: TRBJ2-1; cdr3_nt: TGCAGTGCTAGAGTCCGGGGGGGGAGGAATGAGCAGTTCTTC; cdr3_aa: CSARVRGGRNEQFF
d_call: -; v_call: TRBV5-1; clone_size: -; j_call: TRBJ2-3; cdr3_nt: TGCGCCAGCAGCTTGGGGGCGGACACAGATGCGCAGTATTTT; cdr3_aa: CASSLGADTDAQYF
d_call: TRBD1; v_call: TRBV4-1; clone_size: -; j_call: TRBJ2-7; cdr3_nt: TGCGCCAGCAGCCAAGATTGGCGGCAGGGGGCCTACGAGCAGTACTTC; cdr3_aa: CASSQDWRQGAYEQYF
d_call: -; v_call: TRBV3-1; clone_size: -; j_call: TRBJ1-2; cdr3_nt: TGTGCCAGCAGCCAAGATTTGGGACTATACGGCTACACCTTC; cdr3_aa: CASSQDLGLYGYTF
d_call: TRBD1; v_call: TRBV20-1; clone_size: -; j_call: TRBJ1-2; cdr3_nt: TGCAGTGCTCCAGACAGGGGCGGCAACTATGGCTACACCTTC; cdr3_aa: CSAPDRGGNYGYTF
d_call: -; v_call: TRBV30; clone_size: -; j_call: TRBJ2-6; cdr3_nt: TGTGCCTGGAGTCAGTCTGGGGCCAACGTCCTGATTTTC; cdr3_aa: CAWSQSGANVLIF
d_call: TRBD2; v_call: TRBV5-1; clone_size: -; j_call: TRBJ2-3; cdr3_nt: TGCGCCAGCAGCACGCAGAGTCCCGGGACTAGCTTTGATACGCAGTATTTT; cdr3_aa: CASSTQSPGTSFDTQYF
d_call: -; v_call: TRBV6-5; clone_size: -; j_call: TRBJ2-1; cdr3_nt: TGTGCCAGCAGTTATCGACCACCCCAACGCGGTGCGGGCTCCTACAATGAGCAGTTCTTC; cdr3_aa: CASSYRPPQRGAGSYNEQFF
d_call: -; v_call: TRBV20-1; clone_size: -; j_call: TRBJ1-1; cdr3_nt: TGCAGTGCTCGAACTGGGTCCAACACTGAAGCTTTCTTT; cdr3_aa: CSARTGSNTEAFF
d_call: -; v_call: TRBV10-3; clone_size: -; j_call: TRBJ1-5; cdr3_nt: TGTGCCATCAGTGCCAGTTCCCCTAACAATCAGCCCCAGCATTTT; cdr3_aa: CAISASSPNNQPQHF
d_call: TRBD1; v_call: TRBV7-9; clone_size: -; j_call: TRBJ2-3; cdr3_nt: TGTGCCAGCAGCTCGTCGGACAGGGCGACCACAGATACGCAGTATTTT; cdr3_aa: CASSSSDRATTDTQYF
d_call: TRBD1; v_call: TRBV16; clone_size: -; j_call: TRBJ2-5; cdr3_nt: TGTGCCAGCAGCCCCAGGGGGCATCAGGAGCAGTACTTC; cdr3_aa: CASSPRGHQEQYF
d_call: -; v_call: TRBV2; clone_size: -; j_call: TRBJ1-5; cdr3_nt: TGTGCCAGCAGTGTTGAGGGAGATCAGCCCCAGCATTTT; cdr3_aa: CASSVEGDQPQHF
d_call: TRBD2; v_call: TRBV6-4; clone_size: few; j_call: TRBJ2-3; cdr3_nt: TGTGCCAGCAGGGGAACCGGGACTAGCCTCCCCGATACGCAGTATTTT; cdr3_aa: CASRGTGTSLPDTQYF
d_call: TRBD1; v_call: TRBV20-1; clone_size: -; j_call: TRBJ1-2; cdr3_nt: TGCAGTGCTGGAACCGGGACAGGGGGTGGTGGCTACACCTTC; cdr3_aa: CSAGTGTGGGGYTF
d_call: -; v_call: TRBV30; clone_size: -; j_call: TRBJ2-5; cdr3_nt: TGTGCCCGTACGACGGGGGAGACCCAGTACTTC; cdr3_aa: CARTTGETQYF
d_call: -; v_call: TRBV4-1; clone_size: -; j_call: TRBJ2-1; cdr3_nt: TGCGCCAGCAGCCAAGAAGGAGACGGGAATTACAATGAGCAGTTCTTC; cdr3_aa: CASSQEGDGNYNEQFF
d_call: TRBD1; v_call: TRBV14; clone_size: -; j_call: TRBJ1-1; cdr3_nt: TGTGCCAGCAGCCAAGTACCGGGACAGGGGGCGGCGGGAGCTTTCTTT; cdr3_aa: CASSQVPGQGAAGAFF
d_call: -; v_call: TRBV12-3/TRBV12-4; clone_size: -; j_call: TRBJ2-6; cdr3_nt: TGTGCCAGCAGTTTTGGAGGACAGGGGGCCAACGTCCTGACTTTC; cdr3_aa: CASSFGGQGANVLTF
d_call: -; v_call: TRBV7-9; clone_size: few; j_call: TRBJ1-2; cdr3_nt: TGTGCCAGCAGCTTAGATGCAGGGACCTATGGCTACACCTTC; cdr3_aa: CASSLDAGTYGYTF
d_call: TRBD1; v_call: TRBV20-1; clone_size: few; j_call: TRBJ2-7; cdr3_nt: TGCAGTGCGCACCGGACAGGGCGTTCCGAGCAGTACTTC; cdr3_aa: CSAHRTGRSEQYF
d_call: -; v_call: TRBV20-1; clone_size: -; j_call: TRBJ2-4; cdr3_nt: TGCAGTGCTGACGGGTCTTACCTAACTCGGCGGGCCAAAAACATTCAGTACTTC; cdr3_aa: CSADGSYLTRRAKNIQYF
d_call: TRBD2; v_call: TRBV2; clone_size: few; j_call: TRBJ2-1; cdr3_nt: TGTGCCACCCGAATCCCCCTAGCGGGGGATAATGAGCAGTTCTTC; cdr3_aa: CATRIPLAGDNEQFF
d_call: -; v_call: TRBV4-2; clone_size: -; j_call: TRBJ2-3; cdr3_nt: TGTGCCAGCAGCCGCAACGGGGGCGGGGGCTACACAGATACGCAGTATTTT; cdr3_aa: CASSRNGGGGYTDTQYF
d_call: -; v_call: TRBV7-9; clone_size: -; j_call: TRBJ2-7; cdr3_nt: TGTGCCAGCAGCTTGACAGGAATGTCCTACGAGCAGTACTTC; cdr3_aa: CASSLTGMSYEQYF
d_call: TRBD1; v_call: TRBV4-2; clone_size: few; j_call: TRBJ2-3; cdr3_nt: TGTGCCAGCAGCCAAGGTTCAGGGGGAGTCACAGATACGCAGTATTTT; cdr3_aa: CASSQGSGGVTDTQYF
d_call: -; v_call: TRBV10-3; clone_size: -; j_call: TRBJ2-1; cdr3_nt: TGTACCATCAGCGAAGGGGTGTCCTACAATGAGCAGTTCTTC; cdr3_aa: CTISEGVSYNEQFF
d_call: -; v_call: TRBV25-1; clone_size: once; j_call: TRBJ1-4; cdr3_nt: TGTGCCACTATAAAACTGTTTTTT; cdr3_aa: CATIKLFF
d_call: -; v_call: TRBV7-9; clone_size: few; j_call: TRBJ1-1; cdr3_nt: TGTGCCAGCAGCTTGATGGGGGCAGCTGAAGCTTTCTTT; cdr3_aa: CASSLMGAAEAFF
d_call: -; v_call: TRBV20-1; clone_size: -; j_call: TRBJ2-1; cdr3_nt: TGCAGTGCTAGAGAAGATGAAGGTTTCCACAATGAGCAGTTCTTC; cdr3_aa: CSAREDEGFHNEQFF
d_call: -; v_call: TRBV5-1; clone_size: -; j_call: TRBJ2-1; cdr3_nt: TGCGCCAGCAGAAGTGACTGGAGCTCCTACAATGAGCAGTTCTTC; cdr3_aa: CASRSDWSSYNEQFF
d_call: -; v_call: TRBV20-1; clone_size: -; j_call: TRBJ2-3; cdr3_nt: TGCAGTGCTAGAGCGGCCTCGTTCACAGATACGCAGTATTTT; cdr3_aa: CSARAASFTDTQYF
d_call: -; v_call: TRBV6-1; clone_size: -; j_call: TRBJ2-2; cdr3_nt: TGTGCCAGCAGTGGTGGCAGACTCAACACCGGGGAGCTGTTTTTT; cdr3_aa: CASSGGRLNTGELFF
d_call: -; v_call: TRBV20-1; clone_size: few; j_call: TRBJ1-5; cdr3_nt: TGCAGTGCCCGAGGTCCAGGCGGCAATCAGCCCCAGCATTTT; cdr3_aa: CSARGPGGNQPQHF
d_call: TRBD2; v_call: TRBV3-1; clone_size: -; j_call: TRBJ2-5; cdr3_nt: TGTGCCAGCAGCCAAGTTAGACTAGCGGAAGAGACCCAGTACTTC; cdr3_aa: CASSQVRLAEETQYF
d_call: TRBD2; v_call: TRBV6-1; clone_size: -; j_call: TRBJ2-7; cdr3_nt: TGTGCCAGCAGTGAAAAGGGTCCCTGGGTGGGACTAGCTTACGAGCAGTACTTC; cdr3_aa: CASSEKGPWVGLAYEQYF
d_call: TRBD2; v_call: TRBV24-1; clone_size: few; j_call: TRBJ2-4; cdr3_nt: TGTGCCACCGCAAACGGGGGGGCCACTCAGTACTTC; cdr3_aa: CATANGGATQYF
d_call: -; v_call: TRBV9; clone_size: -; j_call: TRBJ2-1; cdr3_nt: TGTGCCAGCAGCCCTGATGGGGTAAATGAGCAGTTCTTC; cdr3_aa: CASSPDGVNEQFF
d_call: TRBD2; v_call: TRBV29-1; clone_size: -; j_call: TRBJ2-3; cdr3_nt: TGCAGCGCACTGACTAGCGGCTACCTTACAGATACGCAGTATTTT; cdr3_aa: CSALTSGYLTDTQYF
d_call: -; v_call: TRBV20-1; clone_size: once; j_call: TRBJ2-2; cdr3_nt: TGCAGTGCTAGATGGACCGGGGAGCTGTTTTTT; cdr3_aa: CSARWTGELFF
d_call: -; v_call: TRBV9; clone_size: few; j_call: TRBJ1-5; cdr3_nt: TGTGCCAGCAGCGCGACAGGCGACAATCAGCCCCAGCATTTT; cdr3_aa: CASSATGDNQPQHF
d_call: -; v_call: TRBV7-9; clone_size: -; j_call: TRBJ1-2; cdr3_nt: TGTGCCAGCAGCTTAACTGAGGGAGAAAACTATGGCTACACCTTC; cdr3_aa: CASSLTEGENYGYTF
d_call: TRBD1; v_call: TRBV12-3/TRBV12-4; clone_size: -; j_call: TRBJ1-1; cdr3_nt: TGTGCCAGCAGTCCCGGGGGACAGATGAACACTGAAGCTTTCTTT; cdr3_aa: CASSPGGQMNTEAFF
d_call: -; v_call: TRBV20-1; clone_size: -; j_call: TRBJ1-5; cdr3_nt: TGCAGTGCGAGGATCTCAAGCTTGTTGTTGAATCAGCCCCAGCATTTT; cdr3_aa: CSARISSLLLNQPQHF
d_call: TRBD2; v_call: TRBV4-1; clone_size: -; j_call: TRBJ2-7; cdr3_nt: TGCGCCAGCAGCCAAGTAGGCGGGGGAGAATACGAGCAGTACTTC; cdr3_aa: CASSQVGGGEYEQYF